These 18 T cell receptor beta chains share one sample of origin, sequenced in a study of blood T cells in healthy people across ages. For the second PCR, which ran for roughly 6 to 11 cycles, a sample-barcoded 5' primer and a J-beta primer mix were used. TCRdb ran MiXCR on the 5' RACE reads and lists one entry per CDR3 protein. The sample consists of around 1,900,000 distinct CDR3 sequences, approximately 40% of them appearing once. Material for sequencing was blood. The receptors originated from a human donor in good health.

The chain recombines TRBV6-2 or TRBV6-3 with TRBJ1-2; D is uncertain. The CDR3 sequence is 15 residues long. Trimming left V 7 bases short and J 8 bases short, with 23 bases between. Germline V gene lookup returns CDR1 MNHEY and CDR2 SVGEGT. The CDR3 DNA is TGTGCCAGCATCGGAAATATGGACCGCAAGGGCGGCTACACCTTC. It encodes CASIGNMDRKGGYTF.

In its sample, this clonotype was seen a few times. The V gene is TRBV29-1, the J gene TRBJ2-1; D remains ambiguous. CDR3 length: 16 amino acids. CDR1 is SQVTM, CDR2 ANQGSEA, per germline. With 1 base removed from V and 0 bases from J, the gap between germline ends came to 13 bases. CDR3 nucleotides: TGCAGCGTTGAAGGTTTGGGTTTCAGCTCCTACAATGAGCAGTTCTTC. The encoded protein is CSVEGLGFSSYNEQFF.

V is TRBV4-1 and J is TRBJ2-7, with a possible D match to TRBD1 (5 bases). The V end lost 0 bases, the J end lost 0 bases, and 12 bases lay between the germline ends. The germline gives CDR1 MGHRA, CDR2 YSYEKL. The CDR3 has 16 amino acids. CDR3 DNA: TGCGCCAGCAGCCAAGAAGGGGCTGGCGACTCCTACGAGCAGTACTTC. It yields the protein CASSQEGAGDSYEQYF.

A few counts support this clonotype. The V call is TRBV27, the J call TRBJ1-2; D might be TRBD1 (5 bases). The germline gives CDR1 MNHEY, CDR2 SMNVEV (reference sequence). The V gene lost 5 bases and the J gene lost 4 bases, with 11 bases spanning the gap. The CDR3 is made up of 13 amino acids. CDR3 region: CASSLQALYGYTF. CDR3 DNA: TGTGCCAGCAGTCTACAGGCGCTCTATGGCTACACCTTC.

This clonotype was seen a few times. The chain joins TRBV29-1 to TRBJ2-5; 9 nucleotides align to TRBD2. The end of the DNA aligns better with TRBJ2-7, so the J call may be wrong. Germline V gene sequence: CDR1 SQVTM, CDR2 ANQGSEA. This CDR3 is 15 amino acids long. DNA for the CDR3: TGCAGCGTTGGGGGATCGTCGGGACTAGCTTACGAGCAGTACTTC. As protein: CSVGGSSGLAYEQYF.

The V gene is TRBV12-3 or TRBV12-4, the J gene TRBJ1-2; no clear D. The CDR3 contains 14 residues. V lost 5 bases to trimming and J lost 4 bases, with 14 bases between them. The CDR3 sequence is CASSEQQGIYGYTF. As DNA, the CDR3 is TGTGCCAGCAGTGAGCAACAAGGGATCTATGGCTACACCTTC.

This clonotype was observed a single time. The chain has TRBV29-1 and TRBJ2-3; D unclear. V was cut by 1 base and J by 4 bases, with 9 bases left in between. The V gene's germline CDR1 is SQVTM and CDR2 ANQGSEA. CDR3 length equals 13 residues. CDR3 in amino acids: CSVEALSADTQYF. The CDR3 nucleotides are TGCAGCGTTGAAGCCCTATCCGCAGATACGCAGTATTTT.

V usage is TRBV20-1 and J usage is TRBJ1-6, with 10 bases that match TRBD1. Germline CDR1 is DFQATT and CDR2 is SNEGSKA (reference sequence). The V segment lost 6 bases and the J segment 8 bases; nucleotides outside the gene matches: 1. The CDR3 is 12 residues long. CDR3 protein: CSAGQGDSPLHF. CDR3 coding DNA: TGCAGTGCCGGACAGGGGGATTCACCCCTCCACTTT.

CDR3 in amino acids: CASRQGESPLHF. The CDR3 bases are TGTGCCAGCCGCCAGGGGGAATCGCCCCTCCACTTT. The genes are TRBV28 and TRBJ1-6; 7 positions agree with TRBD1. The J segment lost 13 bases and the V segment lost 8 bases, leaving 8 bases of the junction unmatched. Germline lookup yields CDR1 MDHEN and CDR2 SYDVKM. The CDR3 covers 12 residues.

This clonotype appeared a few times. This chain joins TRBV15 and TRBJ2-5, with D possibly called TRBD1 or TRBD2 (5 bases each). Trimming pared 0 bases from V and 11 bases from J, leaving 13 bases between. Germline V gene lookup returns CDR1 LNHNV and CDR2 YYDKDF (reference sequence). This CDR3 spans 13 amino acids. CDR3 in DNA: TGTGCCACCAGCAGAGATATAACAGGCGGGCAGTACTTC. Its translation: CATSRDITGGQYF.

This clonotype was counted a few times. The CDR3 carries no conserved terminal phenylalanine or tryptophan, so it likely arises from a read error. CDR3 nucleotide sequence: TGTGCCTCCTCCCAGGGGGCCTCCTACAATGAGCAGTTCTGC. Residues: CASSQGASYNEQFC. The gene calls are TRBV7-3 and TRBJ2-1; 8 nucleotides align to TRBD1. Germline CDR1 is SGHTA and CDR2 is FQGTGA. V shed 11 bases and J 0 bases; nucleotides not matched to a gene: 6. The CDR3 is 14 amino acids.

This chain joins TRBV7-9 and TRBJ2-7; the match to TRBD1 covers 7 bases. With 5 bases clipped from V and 11 bases from J, the junction kept 9 bases outside the gene matches. The CDR3 has 12 residues. Looked up from germline, CDR1 is SEHNR and CDR2 is FQNEAQ (reference sequence). CDR3 protein: CASSADRVLEYF. CDR3 coding DNA: TGTGCCAGCAGCGCCGACAGGGTACTGGAGTACTTC. Drawing the rest from reference TRBV7-9 and TRBJ2-7, the complete variable domain is DTGVSQNPRHKITKRGQNVTFRCDPISEHNRLYWYRQTLGQGPEFLTYFQNEAQLEKSRLLSDRFSAERPKGSFSTLEIQRTEQGDSAMYLCASSADRVLEYFGPGTRLTVT.

This clonotype was recorded many times. The chain links TRBV6-4 to TRBJ2-3; 10 bases are a match to TRBD2. Unmatched junction bases numbered 5, after V lost 3 bases and J lost 5 bases. The CDR3 loop spans 15 amino acids. Per germline, CDR1 MRHNA and CDR2 SNTAGT. CDR3 residues: CASSERASGGDTQYF. CDR3 coding DNA: TGTGCCAGCAGTGAGCGGGCTAGCGGGGGAGATACGCAGTATTTT.

This chain connects TRBV10-3 to TRBJ2-1; unclear D gene. V lost 3 bases and J lost 4, with 7 bases in between. The CDR3 consists of 13 residues. Germline V gene sequence: CDR1 ENHRY, CDR2 SYGVKD. Written as DNA, the CDR3 is TGTGCCATCAGTGACTTGACGTACAATGAGCAGTTCTTC. Its protein is CAISDLTYNEQFF.

The genes are TRBV20-1 and TRBJ2-7, with 11 bases fitting TRBD1. The closer fit of TRBJ2-5 to the DNA end suggests the J call may be wrong. Germline V gene sequence: CDR1 DFQATT, CDR2 SNEGSKA (reference sequence). This CDR3 contains 14 residues. The DNA for the CDR3 is TGCAGTGCCCAAGGACAGGGGGCAGAAGAGACCCAGTACTTC. Translating gives CSAQGQGAEETQYF.

The gene calls are TRBV10-3 and TRBJ2-1; 9 positions match TRBD2. CDR1 and CDR2 from the germline V gene are ENHRY and SYGVKD. V was pared by 3 bases and J by 11 bases, with 8 bases of the junction left unmatched. This CDR3 spans 14 amino acids. In DNA, the CDR3 is TGTGCCATCAGTGAATCGCTAGCGGGACCAAAGCAGTTCTTC. Translated: CAISESLAGPKQFF.

This clonotype was picked up a small number of times. The chain couples TRBV9 to TRBJ2-1; D gene ambiguous. The V gene's germline CDR1 is SGDLS and CDR2 YYNGEE. This CDR3 is 12 amino acids long. With 6 bases removed from V and 9 bases from J, the gap between germline ends came to 13 bases. The CDR3 DNA sequence: TGTGCCAGCACCTCGCCCCGCGGTGAGCAGTTCTTC. Its translation is CASTSPRGEQFF.

The chain carries TRBV9 and TRBJ1-6; D gene unclear. V gave up 0 bases and J gave up 9 bases, with 7 bases separating them. CDR1 SGDLS and CDR2 YYNGEE come from the germline V gene. CDR3 length: 13 residues. CDR3 protein: CASSVDMSSPLHF. The CDR3 coding sequence is TGTGCCAGCAGCGTAGACATGAGTTCACCCCTCCACTTT.